This TCR beta chain is from a study of T-cell reconstitution after alpha-beta-depleted transplantation in children. The CDR3 contains 15 residues. V lost 5 bases to trimming and J lost 3 bases; unmatched junction nucleotides: 3. This clonotype was seen a few times. Its antigen remains unknown. During its preparation, the TCRbeta library received unique molecular identifiers. MiXCR was run by TCRdb on the PCR reads, yielding one entry per CDR3 protein. The sample yields about 870,000 distinct CDR3 sequences, roughly 15% seen once. Notes on the study in general: Reported findings indicate that, about two months after transplant, alpha-beta T cells came from several hundred expanded clones, which were derived from non-depleted graft cells. Surviving recipient T cells and thymic progenitors produced the high day-60 TCRbeta diversity seen in some patients.

The clonotype comes from a male patient younger than 18 who had a stem cell transplant for acute lymphoblastic leukemia, so the T cells may come from the graft donor. The chain links TRBV12-3 or TRBV12-4 to TRBJ2-4; TRBD1 agrees at 11 bases. The sample consisted of PBMCs, mostly from graft donor cells, taken 360 days after TCRalphabeta/CD19-depleted stem cell transplant. The CDR3 reads CASSPGQGGKNIQYF. The CDR3 DNA reads TGTGCCAGCAGTCCGGGACAGGGGGGCAAAAACATTCAGTACTTC.